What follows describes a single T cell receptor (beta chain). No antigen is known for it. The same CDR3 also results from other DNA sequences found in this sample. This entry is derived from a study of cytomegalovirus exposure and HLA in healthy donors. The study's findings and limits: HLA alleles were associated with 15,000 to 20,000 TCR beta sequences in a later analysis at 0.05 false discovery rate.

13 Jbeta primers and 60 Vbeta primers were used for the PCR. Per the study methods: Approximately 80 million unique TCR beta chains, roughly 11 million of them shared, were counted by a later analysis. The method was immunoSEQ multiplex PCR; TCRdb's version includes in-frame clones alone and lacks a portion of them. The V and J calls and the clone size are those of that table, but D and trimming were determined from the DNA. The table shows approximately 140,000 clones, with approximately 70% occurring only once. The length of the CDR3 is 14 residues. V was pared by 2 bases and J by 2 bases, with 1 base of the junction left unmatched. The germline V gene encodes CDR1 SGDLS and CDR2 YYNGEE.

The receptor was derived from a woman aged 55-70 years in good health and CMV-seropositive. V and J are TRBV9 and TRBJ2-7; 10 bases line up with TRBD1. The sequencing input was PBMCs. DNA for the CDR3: TGTGCCAGCAGCGTCGGGACAGGGGCCTACGAGCAGTACTTC. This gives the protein CASSVGTGAYEQYF.